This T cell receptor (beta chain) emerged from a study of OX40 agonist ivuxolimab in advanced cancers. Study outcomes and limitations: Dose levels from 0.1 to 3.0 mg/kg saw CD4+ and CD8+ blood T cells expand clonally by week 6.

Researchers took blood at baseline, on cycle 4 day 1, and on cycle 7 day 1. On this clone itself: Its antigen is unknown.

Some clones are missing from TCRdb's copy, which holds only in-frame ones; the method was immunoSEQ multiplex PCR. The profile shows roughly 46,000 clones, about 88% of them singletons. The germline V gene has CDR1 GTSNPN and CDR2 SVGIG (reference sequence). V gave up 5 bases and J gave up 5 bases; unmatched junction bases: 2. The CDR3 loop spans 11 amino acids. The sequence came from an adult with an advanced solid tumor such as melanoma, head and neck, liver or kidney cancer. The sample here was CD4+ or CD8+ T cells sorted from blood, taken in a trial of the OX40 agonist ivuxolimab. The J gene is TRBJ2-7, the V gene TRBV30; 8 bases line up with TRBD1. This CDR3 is CAWGQGDEQYF. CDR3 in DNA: TGTGCCTGGGGACAGGGTGACGAGCAGTACTTC. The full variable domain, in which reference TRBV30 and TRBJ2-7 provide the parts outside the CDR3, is SQTIHQWPATLVQPVGSPLSLECTVEGTSNPNLYWYRQAAGRGLQLLFYSVGIGQISSEVPQNLSASRPQDRQFILSSKKLLLSDSGFYLCAWGQGDEQYFGPGTRLTVT.